Below are 9 T cell receptor beta chains sequenced from a single sample in a study of early T cells in non-severe SARS-CoV-2 infection. TCRdb re-analysed the 5' RACE reads in MiXCR, keeping a single row per CDR3 protein. The top ten clones hold 8% to 8.5% of a sample with about 83,000 distinct CDR3 sequences, under 11% of them seen once. The sample here was whole blood, taken at baseline. The receptors stem from an adult who was a healthcare worker with PCR-confirmed SARS-CoV-2 infection or an uninfected control (not recorded which).

V gene TRBV5-1 combines with J gene TRBJ2-1, with 8 bases fitting TRBD2. Trimming at V came to 3 bases and at J to 6 bases, leaving 11 bases not matched to a gene. This CDR3 contains 16 residues. Germline CDR1 and CDR2: SGHRS and YFSETQ. For the CDR3, the DNA is TGCGCCAGCAGCTCCGCTGCGGGACTAGGGGGCAATGAGCAGTTCTTC. This gives the protein CASSSAAGLGGNEQFF.

This clonotype was detected many times. This chain connects TRBV3-1 to TRBJ2-1; 7 bases map to TRBD2. Germline CDR1 reads LGHDT; CDR2 reads YNNKEL (reference sequence). The CDR3 loop spans 16 amino acids. J was trimmed by 0 bases and V by 6 bases; bases with no gene match: 8. CDR3 residues: CASRGREASSYNEQFF. CDR3 bases: TGTGCCAGCAGGGGGAGGGAGGCGAGCTCCTACAATGAGCAGTTCTTC.

J is TRBJ2-7 and V is TRBV27; the match to TRBD2 covers 7 bases. In germline, CDR1 is MNHEY, CDR2 SMNVEV (reference sequence). V was clipped by 3 bases and J by 5 bases; unmatched bases: 10. CDR3 length: 15 amino acids. The CDR3 protein is CASSFVAGEGHEQYF. The CDR3 DNA follows: TGTGCCAGCAGTTTCGTCGCGGGAGAGGGCCACGAGCAGTACTTC.

The chain links TRBV19 to TRBJ2-2, with D unresolved. The CDR3 consists of 15 residues. Germline lookup yields CDR1 LNHDA and CDR2 SQIVND (reference sequence). Trimming took 2 bases from V and 0 from J, leaving 7 bases between them. CDR3 DNA: TGTGCCAGTAGTATATCCGTCACGAACACCGGGGAGCTGTTTTTT. Its protein is CASSISVTNTGELFF.

This chain connects TRBV3-1 to TRBJ2-1; D remains unclear. The V end lost 0 bases, the J end lost 7 bases, and 7 bases lay between the germline ends. Per the germline V gene, CDR1 is LGHDT and CDR2 is YNNKEL (reference sequence). CDR3 length: 13 residues. The DNA of the CDR3 is TGTGCCAGCAGCCAAGACCTGCTGAATGAGCAGTTCTTC. This translates into CASSQDLLNEQFF.

A few counts support this clonotype. The chain joins TRBV6-6 to TRBJ2-2; D remains ambiguous. V was pared by 2 bases and J by 0 bases, with 7 bases between. Per germline, CDR1 MNHNY and CDR2 SVGAGI (reference sequence). The CDR3 totals 15 residues. The CDR3 coding sequence is TGTGCCAGCAGTTACGGCCAAACGAACACCGGGGAGCTGTTTTTT. Amino acids: CASSYGQTNTGELFF.

This clonotype was detected only a few times. The genes are TRBV4-2 and TRBJ2-6; 9 bases match TRBD2. Germline V gene data show CDR1 as LGHNA and CDR2 as YNFKEQ. V shed 1 base and J 0 bases; nucleotides not matched to a gene: 1. This CDR3 region has 17 residues. CDR3: CASSQGGGASGANVLTF. The CDR3 DNA reads TGTGCCAGCAGCCAAGGCGGGGGGGCCTCTGGGGCCAACGTCCTGACTTTC.

This clonotype came up many times. The CDR3 DNA reads TGCGCCAGCAGCCCGGATTCGGGCGGACTCTCCTACGAGCAGTACTTC. As protein: CASSPDSGGLSYEQYF. The rearrangement joins TRBV5-1 to TRBJ2-7; TRBD2 might be the D (5 bases). Germline V lookup: CDR1 SGHRS, CDR2 YFSETQ. The ends were cut back, 4 bases at V and 0 bases at J, with 17 bases in the middle. This CDR3 has 16 amino acids.

This clonotype has more than one count but fewer than ten. This chain uses TRBV2 with TRBJ2-1, with D tentatively TRBD1 (6 bases). V was clipped by 6 bases and J by 0 bases, with 15 bases between them. The CDR3 runs 16 residues. Per the germline V gene, CDR1 is SNHLY and CDR2 is FYNNEI. The CDR3 here is CASSRQALLSYNEQFF. As DNA, the CDR3 is TGTGCCAGCAGCAGACAGGCCCTTCTCTCCTACAATGAGCAGTTCTTC.